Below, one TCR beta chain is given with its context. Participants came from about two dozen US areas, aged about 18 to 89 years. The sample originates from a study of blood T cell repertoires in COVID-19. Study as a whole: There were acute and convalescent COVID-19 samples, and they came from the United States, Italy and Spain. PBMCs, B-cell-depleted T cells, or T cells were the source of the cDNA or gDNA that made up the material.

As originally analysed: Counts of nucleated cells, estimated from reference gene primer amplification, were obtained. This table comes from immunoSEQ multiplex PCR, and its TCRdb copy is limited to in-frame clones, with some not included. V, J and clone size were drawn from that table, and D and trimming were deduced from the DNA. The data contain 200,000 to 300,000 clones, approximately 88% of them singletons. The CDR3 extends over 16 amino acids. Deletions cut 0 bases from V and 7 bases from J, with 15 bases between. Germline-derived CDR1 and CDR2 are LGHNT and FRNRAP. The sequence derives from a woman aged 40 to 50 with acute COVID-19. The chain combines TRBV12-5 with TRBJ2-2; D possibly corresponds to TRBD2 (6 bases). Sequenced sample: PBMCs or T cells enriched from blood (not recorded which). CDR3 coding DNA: TGTGCTAGTGGTTTGGTAGGGCGGGATCAAGACGGGGAGCTGTTTTTT. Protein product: CASGLVGRDQDGELFF.